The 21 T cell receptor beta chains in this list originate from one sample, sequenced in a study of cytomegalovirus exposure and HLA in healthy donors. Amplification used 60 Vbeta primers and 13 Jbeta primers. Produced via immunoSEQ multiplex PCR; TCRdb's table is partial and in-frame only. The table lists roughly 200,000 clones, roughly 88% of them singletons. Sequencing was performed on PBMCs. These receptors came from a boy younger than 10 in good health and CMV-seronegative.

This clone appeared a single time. As DNA, the CDR3 is TGTGCCAGCAGCCCCACTTTAGCGGAGTACAATGAGCAGTTCTTC. Protein sequence: CASSPTLAEYNEQFF. The genes are TRBV9 and TRBJ2-1, with D perhaps matching TRBD2 (6 bases). The CDR3 is 15 residues long. Germline CDR1 reads SGDLS; CDR2 reads YYNGEE. V lost 4 bases and J lost 4, with 15 bases in between.

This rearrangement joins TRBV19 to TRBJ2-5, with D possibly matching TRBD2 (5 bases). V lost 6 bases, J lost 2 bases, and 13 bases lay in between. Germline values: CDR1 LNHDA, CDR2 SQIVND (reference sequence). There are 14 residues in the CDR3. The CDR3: CASSNRRGQETQYF. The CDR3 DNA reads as TGTGCCAGTAGCAACCGACGGGGACAAGAGACCCAGTACTTC.

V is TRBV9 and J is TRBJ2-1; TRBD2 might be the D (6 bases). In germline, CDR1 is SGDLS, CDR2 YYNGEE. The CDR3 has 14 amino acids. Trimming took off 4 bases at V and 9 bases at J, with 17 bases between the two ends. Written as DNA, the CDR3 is TGTGCCAGCAGCTTGCGACTAGATTTTACTGAGCAGTTCTTC. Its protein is CASSLRLDFTEQFF.

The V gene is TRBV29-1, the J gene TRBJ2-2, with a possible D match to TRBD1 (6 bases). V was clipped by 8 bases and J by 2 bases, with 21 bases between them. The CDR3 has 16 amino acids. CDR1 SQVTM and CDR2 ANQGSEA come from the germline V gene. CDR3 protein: CSPVWGPGRNTGELFF. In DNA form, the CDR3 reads TGCAGCCCCGTATGGGGGCCAGGGAGAAACACCGGGGAGCTGTTTTTT.

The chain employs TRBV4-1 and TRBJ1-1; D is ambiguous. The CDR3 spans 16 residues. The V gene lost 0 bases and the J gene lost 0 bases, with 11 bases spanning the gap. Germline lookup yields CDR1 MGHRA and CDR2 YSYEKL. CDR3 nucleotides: TGCGCCAGCAGCCAAGACCGCCCTCACATGAACACTGAAGCTTTCTTT. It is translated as CASSQDRPHMNTEAFF.

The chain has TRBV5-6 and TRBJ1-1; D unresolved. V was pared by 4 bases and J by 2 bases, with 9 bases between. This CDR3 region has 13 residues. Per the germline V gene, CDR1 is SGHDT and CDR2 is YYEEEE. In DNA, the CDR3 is TGTGCCAGCAGCAGTACAGTTAACACTGAAGCTTTCTTT. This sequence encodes CASSSTVNTEAFF.

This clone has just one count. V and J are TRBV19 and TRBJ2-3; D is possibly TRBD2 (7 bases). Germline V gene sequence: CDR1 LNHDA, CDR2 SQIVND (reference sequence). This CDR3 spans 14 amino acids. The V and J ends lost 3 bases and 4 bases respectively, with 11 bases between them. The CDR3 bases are TGTGCCAGTAGTATGAGGGAGGGGGCAGATACGCAGTATTTT. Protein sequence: CASSMREGADTQYF.

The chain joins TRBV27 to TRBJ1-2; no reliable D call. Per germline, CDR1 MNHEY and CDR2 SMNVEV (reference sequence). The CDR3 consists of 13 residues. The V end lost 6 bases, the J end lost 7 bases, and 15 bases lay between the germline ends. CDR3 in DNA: TGTGCCAGCAGCCCCCCCGGGTGGTTTGGCTACACCTTC. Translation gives CASSPPGWFGYTF.

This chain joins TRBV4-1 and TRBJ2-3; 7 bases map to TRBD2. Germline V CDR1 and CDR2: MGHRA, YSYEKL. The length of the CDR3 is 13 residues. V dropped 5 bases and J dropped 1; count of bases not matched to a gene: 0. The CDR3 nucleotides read TGCGCCAGCAGCGGGGGGGGCACAGATACGCAGTATTTT. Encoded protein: CASSGGGTDTQYF.

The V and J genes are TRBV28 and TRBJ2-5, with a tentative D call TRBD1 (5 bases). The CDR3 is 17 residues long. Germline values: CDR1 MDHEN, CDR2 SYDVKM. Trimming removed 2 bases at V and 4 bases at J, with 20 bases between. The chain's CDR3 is CASSLGFSQGWGETQYF. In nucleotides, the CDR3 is TGTGCCAGCAGTTTAGGTTTTTCCCAGGGATGGGGAGAGACCCAGTACTTC.

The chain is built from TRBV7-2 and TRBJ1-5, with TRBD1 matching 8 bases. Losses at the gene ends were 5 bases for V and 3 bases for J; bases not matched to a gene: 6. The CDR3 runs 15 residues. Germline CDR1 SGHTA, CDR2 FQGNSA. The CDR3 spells CASSPRTGTNQPQHF. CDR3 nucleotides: TGTGCCAGCAGCCCTAGGACAGGGACCAATCAGCCCCAGCATTTT. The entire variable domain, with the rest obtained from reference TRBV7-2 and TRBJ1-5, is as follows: GAGVSQSPSNKVTEKGKDVELRCDPISGHTALYWYRQSLGQGLEFLIYFQGNSAPDKSGLPSDRFSAERTGGSVSTLTIQRTQQEDSAVYLCASSPRTGTNQPQHFGDGTRLSIL.

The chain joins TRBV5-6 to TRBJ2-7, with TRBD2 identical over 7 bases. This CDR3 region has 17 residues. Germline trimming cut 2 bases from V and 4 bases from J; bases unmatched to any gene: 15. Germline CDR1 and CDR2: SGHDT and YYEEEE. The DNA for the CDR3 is TGTGCCAGCAGCTTTATTGTCCCCAGGGAGGGAGAATACGAGCAGTACTTC. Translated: CASSFIVPREGEYEQYF.

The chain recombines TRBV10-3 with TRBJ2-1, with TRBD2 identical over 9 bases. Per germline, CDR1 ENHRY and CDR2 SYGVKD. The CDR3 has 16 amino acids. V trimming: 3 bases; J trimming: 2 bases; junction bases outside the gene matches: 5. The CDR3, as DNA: TGTGCCATCAGTGACTTACTAGCGGGTGCCTACAATGAGCAGTTCTTC. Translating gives CAISDLLAGAYNEQFF.

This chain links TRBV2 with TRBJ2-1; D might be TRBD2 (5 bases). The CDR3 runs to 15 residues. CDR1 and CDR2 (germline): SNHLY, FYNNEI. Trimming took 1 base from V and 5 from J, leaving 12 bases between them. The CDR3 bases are TGTGCCAGCAGTGAAGGGTTAGGGAGCGACAATGAGCAGTTCTTC. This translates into CASSEGLGSDNEQFF.

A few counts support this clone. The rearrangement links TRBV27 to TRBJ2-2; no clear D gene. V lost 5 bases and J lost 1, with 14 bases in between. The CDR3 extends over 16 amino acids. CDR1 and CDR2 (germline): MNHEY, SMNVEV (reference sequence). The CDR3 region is CASSAYIRQNTGELFF. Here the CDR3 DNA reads TGTGCCAGCAGTGCCTATATTCGACAGAACACCGGGGAGCTGTTTTTT.

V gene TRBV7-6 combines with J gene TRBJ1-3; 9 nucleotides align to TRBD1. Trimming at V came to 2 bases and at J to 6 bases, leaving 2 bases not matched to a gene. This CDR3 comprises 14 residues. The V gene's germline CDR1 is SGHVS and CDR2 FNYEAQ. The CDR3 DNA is TGTGCCAGCAGCTTATTACAGGGGGCAAACACCATATATTTT. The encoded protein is CASSLLQGANTIYF.

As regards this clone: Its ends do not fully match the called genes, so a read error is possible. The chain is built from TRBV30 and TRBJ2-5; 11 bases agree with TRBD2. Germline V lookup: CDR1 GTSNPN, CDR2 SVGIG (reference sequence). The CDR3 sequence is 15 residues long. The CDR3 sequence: CAWRDGEASGGHGHF. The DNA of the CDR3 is TGTGCCTGGAGAGACGGGGAGGCTAGCGGGGGGCACGGGCACTTC.

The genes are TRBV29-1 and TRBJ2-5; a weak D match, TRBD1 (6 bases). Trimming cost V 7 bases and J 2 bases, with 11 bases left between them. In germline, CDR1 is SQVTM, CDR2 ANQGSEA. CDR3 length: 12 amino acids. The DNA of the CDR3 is TGCAGCGGCAACAGGGAACAAGAGACCCAGTACTTC. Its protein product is CSGNREQETQYF.

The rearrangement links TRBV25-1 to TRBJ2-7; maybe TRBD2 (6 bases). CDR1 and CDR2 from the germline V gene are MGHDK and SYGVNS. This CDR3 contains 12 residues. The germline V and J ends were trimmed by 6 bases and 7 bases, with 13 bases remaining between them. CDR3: CASRSTSEEQYF. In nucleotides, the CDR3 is TGTGCCAGCAGATCGACTAGTGAGGAGCAGTACTTC.

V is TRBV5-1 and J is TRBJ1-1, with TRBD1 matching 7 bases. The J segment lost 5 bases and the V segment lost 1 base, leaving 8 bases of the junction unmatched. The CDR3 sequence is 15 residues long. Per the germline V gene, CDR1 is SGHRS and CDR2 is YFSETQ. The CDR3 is CASSLKTGNGTEAFF. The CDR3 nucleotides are TGCGCCAGCAGCTTGAAGACAGGGAATGGGACTGAAGCTTTCTTT.

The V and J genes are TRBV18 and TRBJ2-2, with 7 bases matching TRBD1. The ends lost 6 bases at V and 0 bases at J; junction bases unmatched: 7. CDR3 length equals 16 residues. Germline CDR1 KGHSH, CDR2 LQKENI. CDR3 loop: CASSPGQASNTGELFF. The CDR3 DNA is TGTGCCAGCTCCCCCGGACAGGCATCGAACACCGGGGAGCTGTTTTTT. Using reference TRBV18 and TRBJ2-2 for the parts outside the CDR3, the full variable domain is NAGVMQNPRHLVRRRGQEARLRCSPMKGHSHVYWYRQLPEEGLKFMVYLQKENIIDESGMPKERFSAEFPKEGPSILRIQQVVRGDSAAYFCASSPGQASNTGELFFGEGSRLTVL.